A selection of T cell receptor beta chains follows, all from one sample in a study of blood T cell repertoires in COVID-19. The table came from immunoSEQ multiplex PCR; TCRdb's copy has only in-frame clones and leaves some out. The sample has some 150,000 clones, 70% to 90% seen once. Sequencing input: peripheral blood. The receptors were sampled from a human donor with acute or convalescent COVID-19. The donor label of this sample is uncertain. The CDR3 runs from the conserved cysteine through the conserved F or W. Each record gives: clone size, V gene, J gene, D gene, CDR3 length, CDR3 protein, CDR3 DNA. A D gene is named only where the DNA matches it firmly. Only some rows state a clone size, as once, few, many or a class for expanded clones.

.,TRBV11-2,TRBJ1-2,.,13,CASSFGPEGGYTF,TGTGCCAGCAGCTTTGGTCCTGAGGGTGGCTACACCTTC
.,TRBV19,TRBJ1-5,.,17,CASSDQGRSVRDQPQHF,TGTGCCAGTAGTGACCAGGGGCGCTCGGTCCGGGATCAGCCCCAGCATTTT
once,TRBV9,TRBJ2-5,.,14,CASSVGGGRETQYF,TGTGCCAGCAGCGTAGGTGGAGGGCGGGAGACCCAGTACTTC
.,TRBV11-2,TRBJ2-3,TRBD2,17,CASSSGLAGGRSDTQYF,TGTGCCAGCAGTTCAGGACTAGCGGGGGGGCGGTCAGATACGCAGTATTTT
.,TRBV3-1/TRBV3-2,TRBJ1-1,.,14,CASSQDEGNTEAFF,TGTGCCAGCAGCCAAGACGAGGGGAACACTGAAGCTTTCTTT
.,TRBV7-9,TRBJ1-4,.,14,CASSLGQNNEKLFF,TGTGCCAGCAGCTTAGGACAGAACAATGAAAAACTGTTTTTT
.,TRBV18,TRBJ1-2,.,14,CASSPPGDRTDYTF,TGTGCCAGCTCACCACCAGGAGACAGAACGGACTACACCTTC
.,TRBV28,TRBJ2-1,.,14,CASSFLGARNEQFF,TGTGCCAGCAGTTTCTTGGGGGCGCGAAATGAGCAGTTCTTC
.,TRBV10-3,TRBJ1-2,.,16,CAISESAGAGNYGYTF,TGTGCCATCAGTGAGTCGGCAGGGGCAGGCAACTATGGCTACACCTTC
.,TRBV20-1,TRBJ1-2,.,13,CSASGDRNYGYTF,TGCAGTGCTAGTGGAGACAGGAACTATGGCTACACCTTC
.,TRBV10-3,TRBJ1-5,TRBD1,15,CAISGGQGQVEPQHF,TGTGCCATCAGTGGGGGACAGGGGCAGGTGGAGCCCCAGCATTTT
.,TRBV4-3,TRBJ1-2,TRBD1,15,CASSQVVQGAEGYTF,TGCGCCAGCAGCCAAGTGGTCCAGGGGGCAGAGGGCTACACCTTC
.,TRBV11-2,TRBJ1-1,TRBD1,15,CASNGYRTGGTEAFF,TGTGCCAGCAACGGGTATAGGACAGGGGGCACTGAAGCTTTCTTT
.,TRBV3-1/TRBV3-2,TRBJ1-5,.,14,CASSQGGSNQPQHF,TGTGCCAGCAGCCAAGGTGGCAGCAATCAGCCCCAGCATTTT
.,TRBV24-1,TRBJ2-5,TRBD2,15,CATSAGRGGEETQYF,TGTGCCACCAGTGCCGGTCGGGGGGGCGAGGAGACCCAGTACTTC
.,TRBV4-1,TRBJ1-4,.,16,CASSQTERPTNEKLFF,TGCGCCAGCAGCCAGACGGAGAGACCAACTAATGAAAAACTGTTTTTT
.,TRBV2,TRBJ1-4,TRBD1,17,CASTSKRGTVNSEKLFF,TGTGCCAGCACCTCTAAGCGGGGGACAGTAAATAGCGAAAAACTGTTTTTT
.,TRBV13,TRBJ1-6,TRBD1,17,CASSTYQQGIVRSPLHF,TGTGCCAGCAGCACCTACCAACAGGGGATAGTTCGTTCACCCCTCCACTTT
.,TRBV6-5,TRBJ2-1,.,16,CASSYLVGLPYNEQFF,TGTGCCAGCAGTTATTTGGTGGGGCTACCCTACAATGAGCAGTTCTTC
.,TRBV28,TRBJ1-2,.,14,CASSLQTQASGYTF,TGTGCCAGCAGTTTACAAACCCAGGCAAGTGGCTACACCTTC
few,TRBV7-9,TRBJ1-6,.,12,CASRNPGSPLHF,TGTGCCAGCAGGAACCCGGGGTCACCCCTCCACTTT
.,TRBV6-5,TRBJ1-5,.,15,CASSYSKEGNQPQHF,TGTGCCAGCAGTTACTCGAAGGAGGGCAATCAGCCCCAGCATTTT
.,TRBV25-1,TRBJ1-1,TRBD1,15,CASSETGTGSTEAFF,TGTGCCAGCAGTGAGACCGGGACAGGGAGTACTGAAGCTTTCTTT
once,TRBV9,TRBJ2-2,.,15,CASSPRGMDTGELFF,TGTGCCAGCAGCCCGCGGGGTATGGACACCGGGGAGCTGTTTTTT
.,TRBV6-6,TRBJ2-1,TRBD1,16,CASSDTGTRQGVEQFF,TGTGCCAGCAGCGACACCGGGACGCGTCAGGGGGTTGAGCAGTTCTTC
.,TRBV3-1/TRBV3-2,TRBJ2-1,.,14,CASSTPGTTDEQFF,TGTGCCAGCAGCACGCCCGGGACAACGGATGAGCAGTTCTTC
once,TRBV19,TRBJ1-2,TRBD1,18,CASSIDRGAGGTPEGYTF,TGTGCCAGTAGTATAGATCGTGGGGCAGGGGGGACGCCGGAAGGCTACACCTTC
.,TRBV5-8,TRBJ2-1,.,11,CASSRYNEQFF,TGTGCCAGCAGCCGTTACAATGAGCAGTTCTTC
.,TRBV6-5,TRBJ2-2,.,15,CASTRGSSNTGELFF,TGTGCCAGCACACGGGGAAGCTCCAACACCGGGGAGCTGTTTTTT
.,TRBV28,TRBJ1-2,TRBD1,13,CASSAGTGYGYTF,TGTGCCAGCAGTGCCGGGACAGGCTATGGCTACACCTTC
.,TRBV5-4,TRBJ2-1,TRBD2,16,CASSLDLAGAQVEQFF,TGTGCCAGCAGCTTGGATCTAGCGGGGGCCCAAGTCGAGCAGTTCTTC
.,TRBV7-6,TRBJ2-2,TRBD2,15,CASSLAGGKTGELFF,TGTGCCAGCAGCTTAGCGGGGGGGAAGACCGGGGAGCTGTTTTTT
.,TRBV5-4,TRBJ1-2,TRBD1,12,CASSANGQVYTF,TGTGCCAGCAGCGCTAATGGACAGGTCTACACCTTC
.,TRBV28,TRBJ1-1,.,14,CASSLGPGVTEAFF,TGTGCCAGCAGTTTAGGGCCAGGGGTCACTGAAGCTTTCTTT
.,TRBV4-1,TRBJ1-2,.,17,CASSQEGSAGAYYGYTF,TGCGCCAGCAGCCAAGAAGGGTCGGCAGGGGCCTACTATGGCTACACCTTC
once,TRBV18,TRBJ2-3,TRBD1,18,CASSPTGGARRTTDTQYF,TGTGCCAGCTCACCAACAGGGGGCGCGAGGAGGACCACAGATACGCAGTATTTT
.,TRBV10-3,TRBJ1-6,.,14,CAISWGGQNSPLHF,TGTGCCATCAGTTGGGGGGGGCAGAATTCACCCCTCCACTTT
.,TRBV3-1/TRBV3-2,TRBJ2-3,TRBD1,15,CASSHAGQGWDTQYF,TGTGCCAGCAGCCACGCAGGACAGGGGTGGGATACGCAGTATTTT
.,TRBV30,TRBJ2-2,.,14,CAWTYLGIGGELFF,TGTGCCTGGACGTACCTAGGTATAGGCGGGGAGCTGTTTTTT
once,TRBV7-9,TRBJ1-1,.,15,CASSFQGNVNTEAFF,TGTGCCAGCAGCTTTCAGGGGAACGTGAACACTGAAGCTTTCTTT
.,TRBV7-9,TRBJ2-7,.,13,CASSLARAYEQYF,TGTGCCAGCAGCTTAGCGCGGGCCTACGAGCAGTACTTC
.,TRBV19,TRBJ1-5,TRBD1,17,CASGARGQQISNQPQHF,TGTGCCAGTGGAGCGCGGGGACAGCAGATTAGCAATCAGCCCCAGCATTTT
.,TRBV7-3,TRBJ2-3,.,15,CASSSTMRSTDTQYF,TGTGCCAGCAGCTCGACAATGAGAAGCACAGATACGCAGTATTTT
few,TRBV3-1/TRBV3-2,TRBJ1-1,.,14,CASSVRLMNTEAFF,TGTGCCAGCAGTGTCAGACTCATGAACACTGAAGCTTTCTTT
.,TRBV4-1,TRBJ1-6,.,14,CASSQGQANSPLHF,TGCGCCAGCAGCCAAGGACAGGCCAATTCACCCCTCCACTTT
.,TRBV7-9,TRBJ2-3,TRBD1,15,CASSSGQGRTDTQYF,TGTGCCAGCAGCTCGGGACAGGGTCGCACAGATACGCAGTATTTT
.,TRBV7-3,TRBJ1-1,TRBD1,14,CASSPQGSLNEAFF,TGTGCCAGCAGCCCACAGGGGTCCCTTAACGAAGCTTTCTTT
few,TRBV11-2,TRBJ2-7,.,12,CASSLVPSEQYF,TGTGCCAGCAGCCTAGTCCCCTCCGAGCAGTACTTC
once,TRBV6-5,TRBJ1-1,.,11,CASNLGTEAFF,TGTGCCAGCAACCTAGGCACTGAAGCTTTCTTT
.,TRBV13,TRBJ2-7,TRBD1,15,CASSSSGTGGLEQYF,TGTGCCAGCAGCTCCTCCGGGACAGGGGGCCTGGAACAGTACTTC
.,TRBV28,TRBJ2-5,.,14,CASSSGHLQETQYF,TGTGCCAGCAGCTCGGGACACCTCCAAGAGACCCAGTACTTC
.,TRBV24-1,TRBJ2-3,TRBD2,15,CATSGTSGSLDTQYF,TGTGCCACCAGTGGAACTAGCGGGAGCCTAGATACGCAGTATTTT
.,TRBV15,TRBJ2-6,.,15,CATSRRASGANVLTF,TGTGCCACCAGCAGGCGGGCTTCTGGGGCCAACGTCCTGACTTTC
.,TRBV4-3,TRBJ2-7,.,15,CASSLLGGGPYEQYF,TGCGCCAGCAGCCTGCTAGGGGGGGGTCCCTACGAGCAGTACTTC
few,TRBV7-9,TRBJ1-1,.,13,CASSSPNGAEAFF,TGTGCCAGCAGCTCCCCCAATGGAGCTGAAGCTTTCTTT